This T cell receptor beta chain emerged from a study of tumor-infiltrating lymphocytes in primary liver carcinoma. General study results and limits: Tumors significantly exceeded blood in top-250-clone fraction (p = 0.039).

In the case of this clonotype: What it binds is not known. A read error is possible here, since a much larger clone lies one base away.

The input was approximately 0.45 ug total RNA; TCR beta cDNA was made from it with a constant-region primer. Libraries for TCR beta were built through three nested multiplex PCR rounds, which together made up a slightly modified ARM-PCR procedure. TRBV1-TRBV30 forward and Cbeta reverse primers drove the first two roughly 10-cycle rounds. TCRdb re-called the multiplex PCR reads with MiXCR, one entry per CDR3 protein. The data show over 40,000 distinct CDR3 sequences, around 77% seen once. The source material, roughly 18-30 mg of unsorted bulk tissue, was used to co-extract RNA and DNA. Over 80% of the cells in every tumor sample were viable tumor cells. CDR3 size: 14 residues. The germline gives CDR1 LNHNV, CDR2 YYDKDF (reference sequence). Unmatched junction bases numbered 4, after V lost 3 bases and J lost 6 bases.

V is TRBV15 and J is TRBJ2-1, with 8 bases that match TRBD2. The clonotype was recovered from a man aged 40-55 years with primary liver carcinoma and hepatitis B virus infection. The sequencing sample was made of liver tumor tissue from sampling region 5. Described subset: tumor region T5, tumor centre. CDR3 loop: CATSSPGTSNEQFF. DNA for the CDR3: TGTGCCACCAGCAGCCCCGGGACTAGCAATGAGCAGTTCTTC.